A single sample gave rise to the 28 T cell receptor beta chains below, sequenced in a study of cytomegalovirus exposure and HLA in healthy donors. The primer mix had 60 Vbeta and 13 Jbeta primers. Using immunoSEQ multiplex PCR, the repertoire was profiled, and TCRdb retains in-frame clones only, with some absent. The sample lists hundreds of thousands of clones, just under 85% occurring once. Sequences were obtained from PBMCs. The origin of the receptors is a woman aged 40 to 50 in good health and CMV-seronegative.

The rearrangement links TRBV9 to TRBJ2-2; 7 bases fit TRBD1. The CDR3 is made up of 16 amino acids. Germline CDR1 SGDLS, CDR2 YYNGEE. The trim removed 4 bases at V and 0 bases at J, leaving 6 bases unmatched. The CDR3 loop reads CASSPPGTANTGELFF. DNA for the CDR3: TGTGCCAGCAGCCCACCGGGGACAGCGAACACCGGGGAGCTGTTTTTT. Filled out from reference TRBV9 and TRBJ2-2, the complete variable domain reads DSGVTQTPKHLITATGQRVTLRCSPRSGDLSVYWYQQSLDQGLQFLIQYYNGEERAKGNILERFSAQQFPDLHSELNLSSLELGDSALYFCASSPPGTANTGELFFGEGSRLTVL.

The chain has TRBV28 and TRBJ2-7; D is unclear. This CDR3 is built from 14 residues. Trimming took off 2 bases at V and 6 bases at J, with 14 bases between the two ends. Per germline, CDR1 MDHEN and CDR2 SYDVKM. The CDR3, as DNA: TGTGCCAGCAGTTTACCCAGGATGGGCAGCGAGCAGTACTTC. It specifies CASSLPRMGSEQYF.

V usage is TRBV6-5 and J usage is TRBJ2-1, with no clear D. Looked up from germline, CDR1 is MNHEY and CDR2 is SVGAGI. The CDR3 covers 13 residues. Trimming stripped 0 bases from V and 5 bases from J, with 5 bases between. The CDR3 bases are TGTGCCAGCAGTTACTCGAGTAACAATGAGCAGTTCTTC. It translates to CASSYSSNNEQFF.

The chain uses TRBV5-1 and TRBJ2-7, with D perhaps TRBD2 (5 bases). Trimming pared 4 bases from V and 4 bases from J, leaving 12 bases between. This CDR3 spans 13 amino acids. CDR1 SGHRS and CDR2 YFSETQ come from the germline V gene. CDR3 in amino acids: CASSIRGQYEQYF. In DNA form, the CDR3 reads TGCGCCAGCAGCATACGGGGTCAGTACGAGCAGTACTTC. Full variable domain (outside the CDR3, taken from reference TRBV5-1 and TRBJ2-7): KAGVTQTPRYLIKTRGQQVTLSCSPISGHRSVSWYQQTPGQGLQFLFEYFSETQRNKGNFPGRFSGRQFSNSRSEMNVSTLELGDSALYLCASSIRGQYEQYFGPGTRLTVT.

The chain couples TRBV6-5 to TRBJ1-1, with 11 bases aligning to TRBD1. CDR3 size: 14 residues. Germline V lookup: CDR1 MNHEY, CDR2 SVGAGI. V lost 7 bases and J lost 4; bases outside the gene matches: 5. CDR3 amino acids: CASTRTGGVTEAFF. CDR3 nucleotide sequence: TGTGCCAGCACCAGGACAGGGGGCGTCACTGAAGCTTTCTTT.

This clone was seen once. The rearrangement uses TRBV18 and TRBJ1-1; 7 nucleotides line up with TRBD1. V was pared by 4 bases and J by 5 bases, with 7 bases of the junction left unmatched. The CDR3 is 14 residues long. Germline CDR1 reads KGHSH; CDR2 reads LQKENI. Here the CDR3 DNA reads TGTGCCAGCTCACGGGAGACAGGGCAGACTGAAGCTTTCTTT. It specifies CASSRETGQTEAFF.

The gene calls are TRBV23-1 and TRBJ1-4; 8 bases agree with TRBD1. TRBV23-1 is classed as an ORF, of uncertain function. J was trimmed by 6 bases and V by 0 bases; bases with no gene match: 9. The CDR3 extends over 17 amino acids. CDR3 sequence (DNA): TGCGCCAGCAGTCAATCCTTGGACAGGGAAGGGTATGAAAAACTGTTTTTT. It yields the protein CASSQSLDREGYEKLFF.

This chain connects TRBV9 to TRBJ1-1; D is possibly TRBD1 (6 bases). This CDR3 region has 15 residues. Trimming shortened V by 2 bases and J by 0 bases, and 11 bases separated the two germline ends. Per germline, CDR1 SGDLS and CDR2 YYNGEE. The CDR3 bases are TGTGCCAGCAGCGTGGAGGGGGGGCTGAACACTGAAGCTTTCTTT. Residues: CASSVEGGLNTEAFF.

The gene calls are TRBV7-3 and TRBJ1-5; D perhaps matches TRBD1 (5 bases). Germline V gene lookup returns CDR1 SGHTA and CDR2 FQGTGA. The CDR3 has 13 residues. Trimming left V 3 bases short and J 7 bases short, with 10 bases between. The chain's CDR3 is CASSLDGGQPQHF. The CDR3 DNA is TGTGCCAGCAGCTTGGACGGGGGGCAGCCCCAGCATTTT.

The CDR3 bases are TGTGCCAGCAGCGCAAACACAGGGCCGGACGCTTTCTTT. It yields the protein CASSANTGPDAFF. The V call is TRBV9, the J call TRBJ1-1; maybe TRBD1 (6 bases). From germline, CDR1 is SGDLS and CDR2 YYNGEE. Trimming left V 3 bases short and J 11 bases short, with 17 bases between. This CDR3 has 13 residues.

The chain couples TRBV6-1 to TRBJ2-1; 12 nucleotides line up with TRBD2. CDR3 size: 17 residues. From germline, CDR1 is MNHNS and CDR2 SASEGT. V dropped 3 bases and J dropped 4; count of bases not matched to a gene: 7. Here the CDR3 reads CASSEDPTSGGYNEQFF. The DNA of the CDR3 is TGTGCCAGCAGTGAGGATCCGACTAGCGGGGGATACAATGAGCAGTTCTTC.

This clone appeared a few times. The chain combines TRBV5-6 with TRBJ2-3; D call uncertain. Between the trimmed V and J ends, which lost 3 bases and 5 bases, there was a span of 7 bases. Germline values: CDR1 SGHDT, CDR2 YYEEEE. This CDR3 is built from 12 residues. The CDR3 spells CASSSMRDTQYF. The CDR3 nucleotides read TGTGCCAGCAGCTCCATGAGAGATACGCAGTATTTT.

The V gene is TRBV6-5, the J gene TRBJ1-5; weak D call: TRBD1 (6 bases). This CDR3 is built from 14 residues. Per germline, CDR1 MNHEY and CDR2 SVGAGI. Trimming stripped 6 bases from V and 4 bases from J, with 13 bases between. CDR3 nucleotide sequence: TGTGCCAGCAGGGAGACAGGCGCTAATCAGCCCCAGCATTTT. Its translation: CASRETGANQPQHF.

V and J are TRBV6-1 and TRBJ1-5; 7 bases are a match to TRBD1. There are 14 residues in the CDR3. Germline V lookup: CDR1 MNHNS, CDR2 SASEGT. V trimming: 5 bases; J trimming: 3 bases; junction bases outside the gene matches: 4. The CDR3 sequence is CASSQGGTNQPQHF. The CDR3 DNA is TGTGCCAGCAGTCAGGGGGGCACCAATCAGCCCCAGCATTTT.

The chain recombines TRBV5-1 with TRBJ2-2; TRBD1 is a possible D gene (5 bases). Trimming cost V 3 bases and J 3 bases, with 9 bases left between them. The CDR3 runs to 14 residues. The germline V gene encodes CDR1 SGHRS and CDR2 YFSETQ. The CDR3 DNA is TGCGCCAGCAGCTACGGACACGACACCGGGGAGCTGTTTTTT. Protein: CASSYGHDTGELFF.

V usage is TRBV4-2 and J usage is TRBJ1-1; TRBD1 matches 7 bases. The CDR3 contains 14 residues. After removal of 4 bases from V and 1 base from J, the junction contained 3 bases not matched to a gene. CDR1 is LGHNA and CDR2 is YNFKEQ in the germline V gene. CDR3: CASSPPGGNTEAFF. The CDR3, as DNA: TGTGCCAGCAGCCCACCAGGGGGGAACACTGAAGCTTTCTTT.

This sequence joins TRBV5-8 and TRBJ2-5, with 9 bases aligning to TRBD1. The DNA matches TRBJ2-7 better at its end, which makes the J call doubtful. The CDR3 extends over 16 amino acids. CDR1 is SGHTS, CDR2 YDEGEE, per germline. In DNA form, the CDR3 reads TGTGCCAGCAGATCGCCGGGACAGGGTTTATCGTACGAGCAGTACTTC. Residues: CASRSPGQGLSYEQYF.

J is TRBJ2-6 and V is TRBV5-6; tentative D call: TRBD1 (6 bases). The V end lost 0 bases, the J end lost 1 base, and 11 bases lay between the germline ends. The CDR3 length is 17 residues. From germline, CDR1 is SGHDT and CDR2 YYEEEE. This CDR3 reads CASSLETGPSGANVLTF. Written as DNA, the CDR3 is TGTGCCAGCAGCTTGGAGACAGGTCCATCTGGGGCCAACGTCCTGACTTTC.

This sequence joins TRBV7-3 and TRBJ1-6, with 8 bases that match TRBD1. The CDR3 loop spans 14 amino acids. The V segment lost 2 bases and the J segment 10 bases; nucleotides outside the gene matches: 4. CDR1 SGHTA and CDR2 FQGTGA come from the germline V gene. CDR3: CASSLQGAESPLHF. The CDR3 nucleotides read TGTGCCAGCAGCTTACAGGGGGCGGAATCACCCCTCCACTTT.

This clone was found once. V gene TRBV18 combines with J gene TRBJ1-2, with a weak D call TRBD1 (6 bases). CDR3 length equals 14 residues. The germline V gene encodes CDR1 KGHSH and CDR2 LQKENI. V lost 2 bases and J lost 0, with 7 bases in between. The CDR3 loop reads CASSPEGANYGYTF. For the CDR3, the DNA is TGTGCCAGCTCACCAGAGGGGGCTAACTATGGCTACACCTTC.

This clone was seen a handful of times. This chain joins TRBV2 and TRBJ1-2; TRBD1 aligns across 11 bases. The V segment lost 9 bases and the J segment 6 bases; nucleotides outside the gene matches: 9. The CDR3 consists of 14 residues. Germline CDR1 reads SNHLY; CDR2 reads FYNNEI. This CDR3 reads CASTGTGGEDGYTF. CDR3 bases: TGTGCCAGTACTGGGACAGGGGGGGAGGATGGCTACACCTTC.

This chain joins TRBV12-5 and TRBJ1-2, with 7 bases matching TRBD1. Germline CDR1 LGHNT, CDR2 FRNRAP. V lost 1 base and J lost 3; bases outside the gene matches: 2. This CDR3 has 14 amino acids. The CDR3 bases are TGTGCTAGTGGTTTGGACAGGGGTGACTATGGCTACACCTTC. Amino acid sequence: CASGLDRGDYGYTF.

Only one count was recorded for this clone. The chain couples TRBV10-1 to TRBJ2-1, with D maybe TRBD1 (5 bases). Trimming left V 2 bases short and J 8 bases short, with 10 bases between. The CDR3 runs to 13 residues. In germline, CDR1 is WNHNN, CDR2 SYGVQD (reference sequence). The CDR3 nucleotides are TGCGCCAGCAGTGAGGGGGCTATCGATGAGCAGTTCTTC. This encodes CASSEGAIDEQFF.

DNA of the CDR3: TGTGCCACCAGCAGATTTTCGTCACCCCTCCACTTT. It yields the protein CATSRFSSPLHF. This chain uses TRBV15 with TRBJ1-6, with no clear D. The CDR3 has 12 residues. V lost 2 bases to trimming and J lost 10 bases, with 6 bases between them. Germline values: CDR1 LNHNV, CDR2 YYDKDF (reference sequence).

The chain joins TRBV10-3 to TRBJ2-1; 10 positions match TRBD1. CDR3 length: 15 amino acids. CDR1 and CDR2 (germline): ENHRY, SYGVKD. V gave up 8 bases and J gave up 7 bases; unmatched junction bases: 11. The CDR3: CAIWSRDRGKNEQFF. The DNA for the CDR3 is TGTGCCATCTGGTCCCGGGACAGGGGAAAAAATGAGCAGTTCTTC.

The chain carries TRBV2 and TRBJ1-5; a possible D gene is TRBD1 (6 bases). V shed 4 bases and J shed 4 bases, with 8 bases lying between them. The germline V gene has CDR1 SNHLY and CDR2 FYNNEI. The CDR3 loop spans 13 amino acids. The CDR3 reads CASSAGANQPQHF. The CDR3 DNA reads TGTGCCAGCAGTGCAGGGGCTAATCAGCCCCAGCATTTT.

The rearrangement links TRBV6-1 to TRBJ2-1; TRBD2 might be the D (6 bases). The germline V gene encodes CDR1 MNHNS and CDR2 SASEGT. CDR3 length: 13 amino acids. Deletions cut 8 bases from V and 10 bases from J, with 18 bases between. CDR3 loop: CASLTSGGREQFF. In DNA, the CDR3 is TGTGCCAGCTTAACGAGCGGAGGGCGCGAGCAGTTCTTC.

The CDR3 is CASLPQTGDGGYTF. For the CDR3, the DNA is TGTGCCAGCCTCCCTCAGACAGGGGACGGCGGCTACACCTTC. The V and J genes are TRBV7-2 and TRBJ1-2, with 8 nucleotides matching TRBD1. The ends lost 8 bases at V and 8 bases at J; junction bases unmatched: 13. This CDR3 is built from 14 residues. Germline V CDR1 and CDR2: SGHTA, FQGNSA. The full variable domain, with the rest looked up from reference TRBV7-2 and TRBJ1-2, is GAGVSQSPSNKVTEKGKDVELRCDPISGHTALYWYRQSLGQGLEFLIYFQGNSAPDKSGLPSDRFSAERTGGSVSTLTIQRTQQEDSAVYLCASLPQTGDGGYTFGSGTRLTVV.